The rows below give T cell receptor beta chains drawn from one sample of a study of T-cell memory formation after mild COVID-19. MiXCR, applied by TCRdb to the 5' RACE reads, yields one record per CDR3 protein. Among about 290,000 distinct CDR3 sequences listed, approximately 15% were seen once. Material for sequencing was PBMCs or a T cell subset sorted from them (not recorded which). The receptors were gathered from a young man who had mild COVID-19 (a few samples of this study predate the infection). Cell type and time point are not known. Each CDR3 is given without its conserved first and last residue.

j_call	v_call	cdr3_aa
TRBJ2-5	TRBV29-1	SVGPGQGFPQY
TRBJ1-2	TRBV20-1	SASPGVLRWNGYT
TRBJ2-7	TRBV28	ASSLAGGPPYEQY
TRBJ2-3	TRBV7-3	ASSIQGLDTQY
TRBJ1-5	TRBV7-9	ASSPDGGWNQPQH
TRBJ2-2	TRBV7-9	ASRITGGELF
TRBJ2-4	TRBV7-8	ASSIGAKNIQY
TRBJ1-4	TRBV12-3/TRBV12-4	ASSSDRHATNEKLF
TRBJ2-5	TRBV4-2	ASSQGGAQETQY
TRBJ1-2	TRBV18	ASSPDRARFYGYT
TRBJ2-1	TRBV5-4	ASSDVRGNEQF
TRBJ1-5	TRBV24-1	ATSGTGKSEPQH
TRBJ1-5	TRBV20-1	SARYLGTGNQPQH
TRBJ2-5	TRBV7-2	ASSLAWVGETQY
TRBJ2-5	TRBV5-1	ASSRYREGGEETQY
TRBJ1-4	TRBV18	ASSPTGTEKLF
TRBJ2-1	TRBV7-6	ASSLARPGTSYNEQF
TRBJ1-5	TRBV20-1	SALQGSRLGVPQH
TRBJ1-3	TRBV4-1	ASSQVSPDSGNTIY
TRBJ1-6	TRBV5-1	ASSLEGNLGSPLH
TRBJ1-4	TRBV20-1	SAYGQAGEKLF
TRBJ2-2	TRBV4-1	ASSQGKGANTGELF
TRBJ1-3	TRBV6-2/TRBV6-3	ASTLDSGNTIY
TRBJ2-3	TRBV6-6	ASSPLGTQY
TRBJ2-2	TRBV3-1	ASSRTSGGLGELF
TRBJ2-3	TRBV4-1	ASSPTGNTDTQY
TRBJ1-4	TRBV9	ASSAGRGGEKLF
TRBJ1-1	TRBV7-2	ASSLSQQNTEAF
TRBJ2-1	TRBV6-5	ASSYTGEHYNEQF
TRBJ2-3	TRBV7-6	ASSPGARTDTQY
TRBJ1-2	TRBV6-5	ASSYSRATVGYT
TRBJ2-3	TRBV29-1	SATTTGGTDTQY
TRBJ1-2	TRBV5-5	ASSSTGEGYI
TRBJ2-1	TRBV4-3	ASSQEPAGVLKQF
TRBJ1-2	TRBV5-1	ASSLESVTGGGYT
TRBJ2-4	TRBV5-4	ASSKRGLAEGIQY
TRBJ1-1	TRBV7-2	ASSFGAHRAAF
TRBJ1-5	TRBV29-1	SVGTGLSSNQPQH